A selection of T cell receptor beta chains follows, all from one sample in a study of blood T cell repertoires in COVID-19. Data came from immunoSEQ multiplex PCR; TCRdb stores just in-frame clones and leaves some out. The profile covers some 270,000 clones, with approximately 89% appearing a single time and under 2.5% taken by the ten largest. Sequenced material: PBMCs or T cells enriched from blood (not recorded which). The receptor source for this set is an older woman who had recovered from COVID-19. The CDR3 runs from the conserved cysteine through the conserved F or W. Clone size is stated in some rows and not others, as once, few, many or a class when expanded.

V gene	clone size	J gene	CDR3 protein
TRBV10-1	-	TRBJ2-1	CASTDSGMSRNEQFF
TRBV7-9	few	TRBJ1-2	CASSSGDGRHYGYTF
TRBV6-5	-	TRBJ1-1	CASSPPDSYTEAFF
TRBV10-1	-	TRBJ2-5	CASSDPMDGQGARETQYF
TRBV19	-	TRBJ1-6	CASSIWGGYSPLHF
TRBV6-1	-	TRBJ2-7	CASSEIVRGKEQYF
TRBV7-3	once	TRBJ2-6	CASSLKSGAGANVLTF
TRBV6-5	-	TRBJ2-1	CASTPTSGNNEQFF
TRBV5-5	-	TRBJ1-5	CASSLDVLGGFNQPQHF
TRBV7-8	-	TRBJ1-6	CASSRSDLNSPLHF
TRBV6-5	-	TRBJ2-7	CASSYPPGVEQYF
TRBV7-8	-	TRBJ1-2	CASRPTPGTGSGPYGYTF
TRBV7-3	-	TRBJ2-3	CASSVKGRGAGDTQYF
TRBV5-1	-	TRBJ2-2	CASSSMNTGELFF
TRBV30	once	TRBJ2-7	CAWSVRGQGAYEQYF
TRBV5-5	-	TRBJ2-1	CASSWILAGGYNEQFF
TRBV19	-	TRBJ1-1	CASSILYEVTEAFF
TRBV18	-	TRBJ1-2	CASSNRYGYTF
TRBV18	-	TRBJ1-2	CASSPPTGGYGYTF
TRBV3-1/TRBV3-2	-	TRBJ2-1	CASSQDINRGSSLCFF
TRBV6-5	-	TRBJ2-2	CASNGANTGELFF
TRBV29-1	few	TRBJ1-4	CSVGLTATNEKLFF
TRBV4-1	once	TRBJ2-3	CASSQRGGDTDTQYF
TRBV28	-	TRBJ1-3	CASSLGGNTIYF
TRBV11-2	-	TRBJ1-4	CASSFSGGEKLFF
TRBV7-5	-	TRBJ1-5	CARSLVDPGSSNQPQHF
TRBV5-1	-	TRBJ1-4	CASSLGRGEEKLFF
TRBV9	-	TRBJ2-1	CASSVEDSRYNEQFF
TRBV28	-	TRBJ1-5	CASSLVGLYQPQHF
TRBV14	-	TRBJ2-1	CASNPGLAGEQFF